The 7 T cell receptor beta chains below all came from one sample that was sequenced in a study of cytomegalovirus exposure and HLA in healthy donors. PCR amplification relied on 60 Vbeta primers (plus 13 Jbeta primers). Using immunoSEQ multiplex PCR, the repertoire was profiled, and TCRdb retains in-frame clones only, with some absent. Counted here are more than 60,000 clones, more than 75% occurring once; the ten biggest clones make up 3% to 3.5%. The sample taken for sequencing was PBMCs. These TCRs come from a man younger than 35 in good health and CMV-seronegative.

This rearrangement joins TRBV7-3 to TRBJ2-6, with a possible D match to TRBD1 (6 bases). Per the germline V gene, CDR1 is SGHTA and CDR2 is FQGTGA. The CDR3 has 16 residues. Trimming cost V 2 bases and J 2 bases, with 10 bases left between them. Written as DNA, the CDR3 is TGTGCCAGCAGCTTAGGGGGCTCAACTGGGGCCAACGTCCTGACTTTC. It is translated as CASSLGGSTGANVLTF.

The chain employs TRBV19 and TRBJ2-1; possibly TRBD2 for D (5 bases). V shed 0 bases and J shed 5 bases, with 8 bases lying between them. The CDR3 loop spans 14 amino acids. Germline CDR1 LNHDA, CDR2 SQIVND (reference sequence). CDR3 sequence (DNA): TGTGCCAGTAGTATAGATGGGCGGGACAATGAGCAGTTCTTC. Protein: CASSIDGRDNEQFF.

This clone was counted a single time. The chain is built from TRBV27 and TRBJ1-5; D is perhaps TRBD1 (6 bases). Between the trimmed V and J ends, which lost 6 bases and 4 bases, there was a span of 13 bases. This CDR3 region has 14 residues. Germline V gene data show CDR1 as MNHEY and CDR2 as SMNVEV (reference sequence). The CDR3 nucleotides are TGTGCCAGCAGCCCAGGGGTGTCGAATCAGCCCCAGCATTTT. Residues: CASSPGVSNQPQHF.

The rearrangement uses TRBV5-1 and TRBJ1-1, with D possibly being TRBD1 (6 bases). V dropped 0 bases and J dropped 8 bases, with 14 bases sitting between them. This CDR3 is 14 amino acids long. Per the germline V gene, CDR1 is SGHRS and CDR2 is YFSETQ. CDR3 coding DNA: TGCGCCAGCAGCTTGGCCAGTGCGACAGGAGAAGCTTTCTTT. As protein: CASSLASATGEAFF. The full variable domain, rest sourced from reference TRBV5-1 and TRBJ1-1, is KAGVTQTPRYLIKTRGQQVTLSCSPISGHRSVSWYQQTPGQGLQFLFEYFSETQRNKGNFPGRFSGRQFSNSRSEMNVSTLELGDSALYLCASSLASATGEAFFGQGTRLTVV.

This chain connects TRBV7-9 to TRBJ1-2; TRBD1 might be the D (5 bases). CDR3 length equals 14 residues. Germline V gene sequence: CDR1 SEHNR, CDR2 FQNEAQ (reference sequence). Trimming cost V 5 bases and J 7 bases, with 17 bases left between them. The CDR3 sequence is CASSLPTVESGYTF. DNA of the CDR3: TGTGCCAGCAGCCTCCCGACAGTAGAATCTGGCTACACCTTC.

The chain combines TRBV5-4 with TRBJ2-4, with TRBD2 identical over 13 bases. J gave up 5 bases and V 0 bases, and 5 bases lay outside the gene matches. The germline V gene encodes CDR1 SGHNT and CDR2 YYREEE (reference sequence). CDR3 length: 17 amino acids. The CDR3 DNA follows: TGTGCCAGCAGCTTGGGTACTAGCGGGGGGGCCCAAAACATTCAGTACTTC. It yields the protein CASSLGTSGGAQNIQYF.

This rearrangement joins TRBV27 to TRBJ2-7; D might be TRBD2 (5 bases). In germline, CDR1 is MNHEY, CDR2 SMNVEV (reference sequence). The V end was cut by 2 bases, the J end by 0 bases, with 8 bases between. CDR3 size: 14 residues. The CDR3 is CASSLIGSSYEQYF. The CDR3 nucleotides are TGTGCCAGCAGTTTAATAGGGAGCTCCTACGAGCAGTACTTC.